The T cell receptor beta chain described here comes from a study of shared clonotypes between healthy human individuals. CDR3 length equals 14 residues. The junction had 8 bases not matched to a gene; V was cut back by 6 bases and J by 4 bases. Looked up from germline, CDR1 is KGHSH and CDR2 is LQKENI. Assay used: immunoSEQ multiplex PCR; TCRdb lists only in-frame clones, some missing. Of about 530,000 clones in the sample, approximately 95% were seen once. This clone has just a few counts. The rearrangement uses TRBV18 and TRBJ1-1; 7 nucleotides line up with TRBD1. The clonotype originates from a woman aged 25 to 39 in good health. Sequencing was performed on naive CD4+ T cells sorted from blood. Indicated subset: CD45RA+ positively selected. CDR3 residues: CASSALRQGTEAFF. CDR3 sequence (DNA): TGTGCCAGCTCGGCATTGCGACAGGGCACTGAAGCTTTCTTT.